This entry lists 9 T cell receptor beta chains sequenced from one sample in a study of control samples from healthy donors and cancer patients. Generated by immunoSEQ multiplex PCR, the TCRdb table keeps only in-frame clones and is missing some. The sample lists 190,000 or so clones, over 85% seen once, with more than 1.2% in the top ten. Sequenced: blood. The receptors here all came from a man aged 18-30 years in good health.

In its sample, this clone was seen a few times. This rearrangement joins TRBV4-1 to TRBJ1-5, with no clear D. CDR3 length: 15 amino acids. Germline loops: CDR1 MGHRA, CDR2 YSYEKL. V was pared by 1 base and J by 0 bases, with 7 bases between. The CDR3 reads CASSQVAASNQPQHF. The CDR3 nucleotides read TGCGCCAGCAGCCAAGTGGCAGCTAGCAATCAGCCCCAGCATTTT.

This clone was detected once. In nucleotides, the CDR3 is TGTGCCAGCAGCTTGGAGGTCGACGAGCAGTACTTC. This codes for CASSLEVDEQYF. V and J are TRBV5-6 and TRBJ2-7; D gene unclear. Germline V CDR1 and CDR2: SGHDT, YYEEEE. V lost 0 bases, J lost 5 bases, and 6 bases lay in between. The CDR3 length is 12 residues.

The chain links TRBV28 to TRBJ2-2, with D unresolved. V was cut by 2 bases and J by 2 bases, with 12 bases left in between. The CDR3 covers 16 residues. The V gene's germline CDR1 is MDHEN and CDR2 SYDVKM. The CDR3 nucleotides are TGTGCCAGCAGTTTAATATTATTCTCCAACACCGGGGAGCTGTTTTTT. This codes for CASSLILFSNTGELFF.

V gene TRBV5-4 combines with J gene TRBJ2-1, with 8 bases identical to TRBD2. V lost 2 bases to trimming and J lost 10 bases; unmatched junction nucleotides: 11. This CDR3 contains 15 residues. Germline loops: CDR1 SGHNT, CDR2 YYREEE (reference sequence). CDR3 nucleotides: TGTGCCAGCAGCTTCTTTTTAACGGGGGGGAGGGAGCAGTTCTTC. Protein sequence: CASSFFLTGGREQFF.

The rearrangement links TRBV25-1 to TRBJ1-2; D is perhaps TRBD1 (5 bases). The length of the CDR3 is 12 residues. Per germline, CDR1 MGHDK and CDR2 SYGVNS. Trimming left V 1 base short and J 7 bases short, with 7 bases between. The CDR3 sequence: CASSEFGAGYTF. CDR3 bases: TGTGCCAGCAGTGAATTTGGGGCTGGCTACACCTTC.

The V gene is TRBV6-6, the J gene TRBJ1-6; weak D call: TRBD1 (6 bases). The CDR3 is 14 residues long. CDR1 and CDR2 (germline): MNHNY, SVGAGI (reference sequence). Trimming shortened V by 2 bases and J by 9 bases, and 11 bases separated the two germline ends. The CDR3, as DNA: TGTGCCAGCAGTTACCAACAGGGCGGTTCACCCCTCCACTTT. Translation: CASSYQQGGSPLHF.

The chain couples TRBV18 to TRBJ1-3; weak D call: TRBD1 (6 bases). Trimming left V 2 bases short and J 3 bases short, with 14 bases between. The CDR3 loop spans 16 amino acids. Per the germline V gene, CDR1 is KGHSH and CDR2 is LQKENI. The CDR3: CASSPYTQGIGNTIYF. In nucleotides, the CDR3 is TGTGCCAGCTCACCATACACACAGGGTATTGGAAACACCATATATTTT.

V gene TRBV30 combines with J gene TRBJ1-2; 7 nucleotides line up with TRBD1. The CDR3 length is 15 residues. CDR1 GTSNPN and CDR2 SVGIG come from the germline V gene (reference sequence). Trimming removed 4 bases from V and 4 bases from J; junction bases left unmatched: 12. DNA for the CDR3: TGTGCCTGGATATCCCCGCAGGGGGTAATCTATGGCTACACCTTC. Its protein product is CAWISPQGVIYGYTF.

The chain joins TRBV6-5 to TRBJ2-2; 9 bases line up with TRBD2. The trim removed 6 bases at V and 3 bases at J, leaving 5 bases unmatched. Germline V gene data show CDR1 as MNHEY and CDR2 as SVGAGI. The CDR3 has 15 residues. The CDR3 DNA sequence: TGTGCCAGCAGCTGGACTAGCGTTGACACCGGGGAGCTGTTTTTT. Translation gives CASSWTSVDTGELFF.